The clone carrying this T cell receptor (beta chain) was recorded many times. Its antigen is not known. These data are taken from a study of T-cell reconstitution after alpha-beta-depleted transplantation in children. Overall study results and limits: Several hundred expanded graft clones reportedly supplied alpha-beta T cells about two months after transplant.

The authors prepared the TCRbeta library with unique molecular identifiers. MiXCR was run by TCRdb on the PCR reads, yielding one entry per CDR3 protein. This table has a few hundred thousand distinct CDR3 sequences, about 23% appearing once. The germline V gene encodes CDR1 MNHEY and CDR2 SMNVEV (reference sequence). Trimming took 10 bases from V and 6 from J; bases not matched to a gene: 10. The CDR3 contains 13 residues. Sequencing used PBMCs, obtained before TCRalphabeta/CD19-depleted stem cell transplant. V gene TRBV27 combines with J gene TRBJ2-3, with 7 positions matching TRBD2. This clonotype originated in a girl aged 2 to 9 with Fanconi anemia, due to receive a stem cell transplant. The CDR3 coding sequence is TGTGCCACCAAGCTACTAGCGCGTGATACGCAGTATTTT. It translates to CATKLLARDTQYF.